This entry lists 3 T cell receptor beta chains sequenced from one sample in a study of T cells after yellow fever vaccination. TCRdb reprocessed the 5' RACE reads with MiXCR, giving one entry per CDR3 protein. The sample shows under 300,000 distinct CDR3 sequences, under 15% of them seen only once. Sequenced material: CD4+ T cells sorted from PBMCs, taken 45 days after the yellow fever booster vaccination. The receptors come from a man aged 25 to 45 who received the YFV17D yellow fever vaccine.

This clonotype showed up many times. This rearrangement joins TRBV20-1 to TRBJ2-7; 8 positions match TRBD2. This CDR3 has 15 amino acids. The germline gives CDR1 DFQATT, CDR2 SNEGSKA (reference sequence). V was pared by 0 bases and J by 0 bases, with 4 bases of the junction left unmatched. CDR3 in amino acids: CSARDFTSGSYEQYF. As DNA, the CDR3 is TGCAGTGCTAGAGATTTCACTAGCGGCTCCTACGAGCAGTACTTC.

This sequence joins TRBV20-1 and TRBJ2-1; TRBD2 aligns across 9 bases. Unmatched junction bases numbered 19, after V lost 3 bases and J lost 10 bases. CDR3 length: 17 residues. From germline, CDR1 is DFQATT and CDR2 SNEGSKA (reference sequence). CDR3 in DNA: TGCAGTGCTAGCCCAGAGTGGTGGACTAGCGAGTTGGGAGAGCAGTTCTTC. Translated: CSASPEWWTSELGEQFF.

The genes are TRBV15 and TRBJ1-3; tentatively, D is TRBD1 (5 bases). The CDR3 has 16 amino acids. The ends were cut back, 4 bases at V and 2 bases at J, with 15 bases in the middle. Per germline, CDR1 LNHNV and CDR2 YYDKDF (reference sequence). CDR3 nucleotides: TGTGCCACCAGCACATTTACAGGTAGTACTGGAAACACCATATATTTT. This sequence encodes CATSTFTGSTGNTIYF. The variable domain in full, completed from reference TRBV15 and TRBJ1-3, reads DAMVIQNPRYQVTQFGKPVTLSCSQTLNHNVMYWYQQKSSQAPKLLFHYYDKDFNNEADTPDNFQSRRPNTSFCFLDIRSPGLGDTAMYLCATSTFTGSTGNTIYFGEGSWLTVV.